The next 32 T cell receptor beta chains were all read from a single sample in a study of blood T cells in healthy people across ages. For the second PCR, which ran for roughly 7 to 11 cycles, a sample-barcoded 5' primer and a J-beta primer mix were used. TCRdb redid the calling of the 5' RACE reads with MiXCR, one entry per CDR3 protein. The sample carries about a million distinct CDR3 sequences, roughly 52% recorded once. The sequenced material came from blood. Receptors were obtained from a man younger than 45 in good health.

This clonotype came up once. This sequence joins TRBV6-4 and TRBJ2-1; 8 bases align to TRBD1. The CDR3 covers 16 residues. From germline, CDR1 is MRHNA and CDR2 SNTAGT. With 5 bases clipped from V and 5 bases from J, the junction kept 11 bases outside the gene matches. The CDR3 nucleotides read TGTGCCAGCAGTCAAAGGGGGACAGGTAGCCACAATGAGCAGTTCTTC. Amino acid sequence: CASSQRGTGSHNEQFF.

This chain uses TRBV5-1 with TRBJ2-3; D possibly corresponds to TRBD2 (6 bases). Trimming pared 0 bases from V and 6 bases from J, leaving 14 bases between. Germline CDR1 SGHRS, CDR2 YFSETQ. The length of the CDR3 is 15 residues. The DNA for the CDR3 is TGCGCCAGCAGCTTGGAGCGGGCGGACCGGGATACGCAGTATTTT. This sequence encodes CASSLERADRDTQYF.

V gene TRBV20-1 combines with J gene TRBJ2-6, with D perhaps matching TRBD1 or TRBD2 (5 bases each). Germline V lookup: CDR1 DFQATT, CDR2 SNEGSKA (reference sequence). V lost 7 bases, J lost 0 bases, and 22 bases lay in between. The CDR3 loop spans 18 amino acids. CDR3 nucleotide sequence: TGCAGTGTTAGCCAAGTCCGGGACGTATTCTCTGGGGCCAACGTCCTGACTTTC. Translation gives CSVSQVRDVFSGANVLTF.

This clonotype was recorded a few times. The chain employs TRBV7-9 and TRBJ2-1, with a tentative D call TRBD2 (6 bases). V lost 3 bases, J lost 0 bases, and 15 bases lay in between. Germline CDR1 reads SEHNR; CDR2 reads FQNEAQ (reference sequence). This CDR3 is built from 17 residues. CDR3 loop: CASSFYASASSYNEQFF. The CDR3 region has the DNA TGTGCCAGCAGCTTTTATGCTAGCGCTAGCTCCTACAATGAGCAGTTCTTC.

The J gene is TRBJ1-1, the V gene TRBV3-1, with unresolved D. The CDR3 contains 16 residues. Deletions cut 0 bases from V and 4 bases from J, with 15 bases between. CDR1 and CDR2 from the germline V gene are LGHDT and YNNKEL (reference sequence). CDR3 nucleotide sequence: TGTGCCAGCAGCCAAGATGCGGCGGGCGCGGGCACTGAAGCTTTCTTT. The encoded protein is CASSQDAAGAGTEAFF.

This clonotype was seen many times. This may be a read error, as it is one base from a much larger clone. The chain carries TRBV27 and TRBJ1-2; a possible D gene is TRBD1 (5 bases). Germline V CDR1 and CDR2: MNHEY, SMNVEV (reference sequence). V gave up 4 bases and J gave up 6 bases, with 12 bases separating them. The CDR3 contains 13 residues. This CDR3 reads CASSCAGVHGYTF. CDR3 nucleotide sequence: TGTGCCAGCAGTTGCGCGGGGGTACATGGCTACACCTTC.

Only one count was recorded for this clonotype. The chain has TRBV20-1 and TRBJ1-1; no clear D gene. CDR3 length equals 14 residues. With 0 bases removed from V and 2 bases from J, the gap between germline ends came to 10 bases. In germline, CDR1 is DFQATT, CDR2 SNEGSKA (reference sequence). The CDR3 DNA reads TGCAGTGCTAGAGATGCGACACATAACACTGAAGCTTTCTTT. This encodes CSARDATHNTEAFF.

This clonotype was recorded once. The chain joins TRBV3-1 to TRBJ1-5; D unclear. Germline CDR1 is LGHDT and CDR2 is YNNKEL (reference sequence). The CDR3 is 14 amino acids. V dropped 2 bases and J dropped 6 bases, with 11 bases sitting between them. The CDR3 DNA follows: TGTGCCAGCAGCCAAAAAGGTTTACTTCAGCCCCAGCATTTT. It is translated as CASSQKGLLQPQHF.

CDR3 residues: CASSASGTFIYEQYF. DNA of the CDR3: TGTGCCAGCAGTGCATCCGGGACGTTTATCTACGAGCAGTACTTC. The J gene is TRBJ2-4, the V gene TRBV6-1; perhaps D is TRBD1 or TRBD2 (5 bases each). The end of the DNA is better explained by TRBJ2-7, so the J call may be wrong. The CDR3 totals 15 residues. CDR1 and CDR2 from the germline V gene are MNHNS and SASEGT.

This chain links TRBV28 with TRBJ2-3; 8 positions agree with TRBD2. CDR3 length equals 13 residues. CDR1 is MDHEN, CDR2 SYDVKM, per germline. J lost 0 bases, V lost 8 bases, and 1 base had no gene match. CDR3 residues: CASRGGSTDTQYF. Written as DNA, the CDR3 is TGTGCCAGCCGGGGGGGGAGCACAGATACGCAGTATTTT.

This clonotype was recorded only once. This chain connects TRBV12-3 or TRBV12-4 to TRBJ2-1; TRBD1 matches at 11 bases. The CDR3 is 12 amino acids. With 6 bases clipped from V and 9 bases from J, the junction kept 1 base outside the gene matches. CDR3 in DNA: TGTGCCAGCAGGGGACAGGGGGGTGAGCAGTTCTTC. It specifies CASRGQGGEQFF.

This clonotype has at least ten counts. In nucleotides, the CDR3 is TGTGCCAGCCGGTTGGGTTACGAGCAGTACTTC. It codes for CASRLGYEQYF. V gene TRBV12-3 or TRBV12-4 combines with J gene TRBJ2-7; unclear D gene. Between the trimmed V and J ends, which lost 8 bases and 4 bases, there was a span of 9 bases. CDR3 length: 11 amino acids.

This clonotype was counted at least ten times. This sequence joins TRBV20-1 and TRBJ2-7; 14 bases are a match to TRBD2. The CDR3 sequence is 19 residues long. The ends lost 1 base at V and 0 bases at J; junction bases unmatched: 11. The germline CDR1 and CDR2 sequences are DFQATT and SNEGSKA (reference sequence). The CDR3 nucleotides are TGCAGTGCTAGAGGGGCGGGACTAGCGGGGGAGACCTTCTCCTACGAGCAGTACTTC. Protein product: CSARGAGLAGETFSYEQYF.

This clonotype appeared a few times. The chain joins TRBV4-1 to TRBJ2-4; D remains ambiguous. Trimming stripped 1 base from V and 0 bases from J, with 13 bases between. The CDR3 totals 17 residues. From germline, CDR1 is MGHRA and CDR2 YSYEKL. The CDR3 DNA reads as TGCGCCAGCAGCCAAGGAGAGGTGGTGGGAGCCAAAAACATTCAGTACTTC. Translated, it gives CASSQGEVVGAKNIQYF.

V and J are TRBV7-3 and TRBJ2-7; 8 nucleotides line up with TRBD2. The V and J ends lost 5 bases and 4 bases, in that order; junction bases with no gene match: 10. Germline CDR1 and CDR2: SGHTA and FQGTGA. The CDR3 runs 15 residues. In DNA form, the CDR3 reads TGTGCCAGCAGCCCCCAACCGGGACTAGGGTACGAGCAGTACTTC. The encoded protein is CASSPQPGLGYEQYF.

J is TRBJ1-2 and V is TRBV18; TRBD1 aligns across 8 bases. The CDR3 is 14 amino acids. Per the germline V gene, CDR1 is KGHSH and CDR2 is LQKENI. The V and J ends lost 6 bases and 1 base, in that order; junction bases with no gene match: 4. As DNA, the CDR3 is TGTGCCAGCTCCCCGGACAGGGATAACTATGGCTACACCTTC. Translation: CASSPDRDNYGYTF.

The CDR3 DNA is TGTGCCAGCAGCACAAGGGCTAGCGGGGGGTTCTTC. Translated, it gives CASSTRASGGFF. V and J are TRBV7-2 and TRBJ2-1; 10 bases line up with TRBD2. The junction had 7 bases not matched to a gene; V was cut back by 5 bases and J by 15 bases. CDR1 and CDR2 from the germline V gene are SGHTA and FQGNSA. The CDR3 runs 12 residues.

This clonotype was seen at least ten times. A much larger clone sits a single nucleotide away, making a read error possible. This CDR3 is CSVRRDRDYNEQYF. The DNA of the CDR3 is TGCAGCGTTCGCCGGGACAGGGACTACAATGAGCAGTACTTC. The rearrangement links TRBV29-1 to TRBJ2-5, with TRBD1 matching 9 bases. Germline values: CDR1 SQVTM, CDR2 ANQGSEA. CDR3 length: 14 amino acids. The junction had 15 bases not matched to a gene; V was cut back by 5 bases and J by 11 bases.

This chain connects TRBV10-3 to TRBJ2-7; the D gene could be TRBD1 or TRBD2 (5 bases each). The ends were cut back, 6 bases at V and 2 bases at J, with 14 bases in the middle. The germline CDR1 and CDR2 sequences are ENHRY and SYGVKD. The CDR3 totals 14 residues. CDR3 nucleotides: TGTGCCATCAGAGTACACGGGGCCCCCTACGAGCAGTACTTC. Its protein is CAIRVHGAPYEQYF.

This clonotype has a handful of counts. The J gene is TRBJ2-7, the V gene TRBV5-1, with 14 bases matching TRBD2. This CDR3 is 19 amino acids long. Germline CDR1 and CDR2: SGHRS and YFSETQ. The J segment lost 3 bases and the V segment lost 1 base, leaving 12 bases of the junction unmatched. This chain's CDR3 is CASSLPTSGGAKGIYEQYF. In DNA, the CDR3 is TGCGCCAGCAGCTTGCCGACTAGCGGGGGGGCCAAGGGGATCTACGAGCAGTACTTC.

The chain uses TRBV12-3 or TRBV12-4 and TRBJ2-7; D is undetermined. Between the trimmed V and J ends, which lost 1 base and 1 base, there was a span of 17 bases. This CDR3 region has 17 residues. Here the CDR3 reads CASSLVPLTAQSYEQYF. In DNA, the CDR3 is TGTGCCAGCAGTTTAGTCCCCCTGACGGCCCAGTCCTACGAGCAGTACTTC.

J is TRBJ2-5 and V is TRBV28; D is uncertain. Judging by the DNA end, TRBJ2-7 fits better; the J call may be wrong. The germline V gene encodes CDR1 MDHEN and CDR2 SYDVKM. The length of the CDR3 is 15 residues. Here the CDR3 reads CASRTKRNWFSEQYF. Here the CDR3 DNA reads TGTGCCAGCAGAACTAAACGGAATTGGTTTTCCGAGCAGTACTTC.

On this clonotype: An end of the junction does not agree with germline; a read error may underlie this. The chain joins TRBV24-1 to TRBJ2-1, with D possibly matching TRBD1 (6 bases). The CDR3 length is 12 residues. Looked up from germline, CDR1 is KGHDR and CDR2 is SFDVKD. The CDR3 DNA follows: TGTGTCACCAGTGACAGGAGCAATGAGCAGTTCTTC. Its protein is CVTSDRSNEQFF.

V is TRBV15 and J is TRBJ2-4; D perhaps matches TRBD2 (6 bases). CDR1 and CDR2 from the germline V gene are LNHNV and YYDKDF (reference sequence). V was trimmed by 0 bases and J by 10 bases, leaving 16 bases between them. This CDR3 is built from 15 residues. CDR3 residues: CATSRDLGGSSIQYF. In nucleotides, the CDR3 is TGTGCCACCAGCAGAGATCTGGGGGGTTCGAGTATTCAGTACTTC. The full variable domain, rest sourced from reference TRBV15 and TRBJ2-4, is DAMVIQNPRYQVTQFGKPVTLSCSQTLNHNVMYWYQQKSSQAPKLLFHYYDKDFNNEADTPDNFQSRRPNTSFCFLDIRSPGLGDTAMYLCATSRDLGGSSIQYFGAGTRLSVL.

This clonotype showed up just a few times. V is TRBV20-1 and J is TRBJ1-2; D is unclear. The CDR3 runs to 13 residues. The V gene lost 1 base and the J gene lost 4 bases, with 10 bases spanning the gap. Germline CDR1 reads DFQATT; CDR2 reads SNEGSKA (reference sequence). This chain's CDR3 is CSARAGNGYGYTF. The DNA for the CDR3 is TGCAGTGCTAGAGCGGGGAATGGCTATGGCTACACCTTC.

The V gene is TRBV2, the J gene TRBJ1-2; a possible D gene is TRBD1 (5 bases). Looked up from germline, CDR1 is SNHLY and CDR2 is FYNNEI. V was pared by 5 bases and J by 6 bases, with 13 bases between. This CDR3 has 13 amino acids. This CDR3 is CASSRDRINGYTF. CDR3 DNA sequence: TGTGCCAGCAGTCGCGACAGAATTAATGGCTACACCTTC.

V usage is TRBV4-3 and J usage is TRBJ1-1; the match to TRBD1 covers 8 bases. V gave up 4 bases and J gave up 7 bases; unmatched junction bases: 11. In germline, CDR1 is LGHNA, CDR2 YSLEER. This CDR3 is built from 15 residues. The CDR3 is CASSPGPGQVFEAFF. The CDR3 bases are TGCGCCAGCAGCCCCGGACCGGGACAGGTATTTGAAGCTTTCTTT.

This clonotype was seen a single time. This may arise from a read error, as a much more abundant clone is one base away. The chain recombines TRBV7-2 with TRBJ2-5; D is unresolved. Germline values: CDR1 SGHTA, CDR2 FQGNSA. There are 12 residues in the CDR3. Trimming left V 2 bases short and J 14 bases short, with 15 bases between. This CDR3 is CASSLSRYEHYF. In DNA, the CDR3 is TGTGCCAGCAGCTTATCCCGATACGAGCATTACTTC. Combining the CDR3 with reference TRBV7-2 and TRBJ2-5 gives the whole variable domain GAGVSQSPSNKVTEKGKDVELRCDPISGHTALYWYRQSLGQGLEFLIYFQGNSAPDKSGLPSDRFSAERTGGSVSTLTIQRTQQEDSAVYLCASSLSRYEHYFGPGTRLLVL.

In its sample, this clonotype was seen many times. CDR3 loop: CASSLGPQETQYF. The DNA of the CDR3 is TGCGCCAGCAGCTTGGGGCCTCAAGAGACCCAGTACTTC. The chain is built from TRBV5-1 and TRBJ2-5; no reliable D call. This CDR3 has 13 residues. Germline CDR1 reads SGHRS; CDR2 reads YFSETQ. Deletions cut 0 bases from V and 2 bases from J, with 5 bases between.

This chain connects TRBV7-8 to TRBJ2-7; D might be TRBD1 (6 bases). The ends were cut back, 3 bases at V and 7 bases at J, with 16 bases in the middle. Germline CDR1 and CDR2: SGHVS and FQNEAQ. This CDR3 contains 14 residues. DNA of the CDR3: TGTGCCAGCAGCTTGAGACAGGAGGTGTGGGAGCAGTACTTC. Residues: CASSLRQEVWEQYF.

Here the CDR3 DNA reads TGTGCCAGCAGCCAGAAAGGACTAGCGGGGACCACAGATACGCAGTATTTT. As protein: CASSQKGLAGTTDTQYF. V gene TRBV3-1 combines with J gene TRBJ2-3; 12 nucleotides agree with TRBD2. Per the germline V gene, CDR1 is LGHDT and CDR2 is YNNKEL (reference sequence). J gave up 2 bases and V 3 bases, and 6 bases lay outside the gene matches. This CDR3 has 17 residues.

The V gene is TRBV11-2, the J gene TRBJ1-2; 10 nucleotides agree with TRBD1. V shed 5 bases, J shed 7 bases, and the junction held 7 bases outside the gene matches. Per the germline V gene, CDR1 is SGHAT and CDR2 is FQNNGV. The CDR3 length is 14 residues. CDR3 region: CASSPGTGVGGYTF. The CDR3 DNA reads as TGTGCCAGCAGCCCCGGGACAGGGGTTGGTGGCTACACCTTC. Using reference TRBV11-2 and TRBJ1-2 for the parts outside the CDR3, the full variable domain is EAGVAQSPRYKIIEKRQSVAFWCNPISGHATLYWYQQILGQGPKLLIQFQNNGVVDDSQLPKDRFSAERLKGVDSTLKIQPAKLEDSAVYLCASSPGTGVGGYTFGSGTRLTVV.